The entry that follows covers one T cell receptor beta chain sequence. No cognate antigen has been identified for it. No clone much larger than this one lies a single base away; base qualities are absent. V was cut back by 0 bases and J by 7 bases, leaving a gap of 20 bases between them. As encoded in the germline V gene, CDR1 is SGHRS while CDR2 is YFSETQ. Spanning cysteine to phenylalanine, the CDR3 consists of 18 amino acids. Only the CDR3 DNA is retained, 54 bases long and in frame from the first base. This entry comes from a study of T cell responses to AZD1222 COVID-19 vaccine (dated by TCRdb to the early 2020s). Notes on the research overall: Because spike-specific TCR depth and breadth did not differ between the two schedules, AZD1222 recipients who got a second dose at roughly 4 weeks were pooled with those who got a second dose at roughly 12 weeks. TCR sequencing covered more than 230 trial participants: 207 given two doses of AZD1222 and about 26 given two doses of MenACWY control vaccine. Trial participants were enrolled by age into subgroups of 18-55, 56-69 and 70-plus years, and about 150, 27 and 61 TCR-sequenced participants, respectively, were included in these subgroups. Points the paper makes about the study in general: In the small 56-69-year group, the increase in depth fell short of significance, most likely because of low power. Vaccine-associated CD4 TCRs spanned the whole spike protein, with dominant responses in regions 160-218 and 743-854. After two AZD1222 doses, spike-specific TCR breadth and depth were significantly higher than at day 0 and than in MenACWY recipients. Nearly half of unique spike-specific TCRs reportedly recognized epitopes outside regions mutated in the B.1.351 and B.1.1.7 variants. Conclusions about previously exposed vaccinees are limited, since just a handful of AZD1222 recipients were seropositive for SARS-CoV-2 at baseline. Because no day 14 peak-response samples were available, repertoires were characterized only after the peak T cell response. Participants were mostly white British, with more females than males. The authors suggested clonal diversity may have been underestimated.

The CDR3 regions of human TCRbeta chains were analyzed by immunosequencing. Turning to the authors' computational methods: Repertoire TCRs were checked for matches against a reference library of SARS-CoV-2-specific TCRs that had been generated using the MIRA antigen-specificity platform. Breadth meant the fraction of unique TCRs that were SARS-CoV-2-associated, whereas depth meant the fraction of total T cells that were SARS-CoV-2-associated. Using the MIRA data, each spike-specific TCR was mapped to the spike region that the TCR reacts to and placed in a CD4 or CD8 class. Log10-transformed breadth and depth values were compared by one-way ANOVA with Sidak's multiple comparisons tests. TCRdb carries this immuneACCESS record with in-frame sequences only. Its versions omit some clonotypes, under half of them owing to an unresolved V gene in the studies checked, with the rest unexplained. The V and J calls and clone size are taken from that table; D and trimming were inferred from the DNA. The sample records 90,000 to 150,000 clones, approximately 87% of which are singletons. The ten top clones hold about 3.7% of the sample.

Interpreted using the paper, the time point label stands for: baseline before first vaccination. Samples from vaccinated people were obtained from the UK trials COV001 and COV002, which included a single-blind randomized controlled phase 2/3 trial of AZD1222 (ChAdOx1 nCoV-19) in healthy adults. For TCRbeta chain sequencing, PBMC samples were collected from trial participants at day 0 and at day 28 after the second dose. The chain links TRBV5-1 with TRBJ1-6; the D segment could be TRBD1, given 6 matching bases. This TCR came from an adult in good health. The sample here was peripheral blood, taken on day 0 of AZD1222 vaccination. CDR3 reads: CASSLVPTGSGGNSPLHF. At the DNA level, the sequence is TGCGCCAGCAGCTTGGTCCCCACAGGGTCAGGCGGGAATTCACCCCTCCACTTT.